This TCR beta chain was sequenced in a study of blood T cell repertoires in COVID-19. Study-wide context: Samples of COVID-19 (acute and convalescent) were obtained from the United States, Italy and Spain. PBMCs, B-cell-depleted T cells, or T cells provided the cDNA or gDNA that made up the material.

Enrolment of Seattle patients took place during active infection, and they were followed longitudinally. Germline values: CDR1 ENHRY, CDR2 SYGVKD. CDR3 length: 14 residues. Between the trimmed V and J ends, which lost 6 bases and 5 bases, there was a span of 11 bases. Authors' analysis steps: How many nucleated cells were present was estimated from reference gene primer amplification. The data were produced by immunoSEQ multiplex PCR, yet TCRdb's version contains in-frame clones alone and is incomplete. The V and J calls and clone size were taken over from that table, and D and trimming were inferred from the DNA. The sample shows about 240,000 clones, around 87% of them seen only once.

The TCR originated in a woman in her fifties or sixties with COVID-19, enrolled during active disease. The sequenced material came from peripheral blood. The chain recombines TRBV10-3 with TRBJ1-6; maybe TRBD1 (6 bases). The CDR3 region is CAIRTDRNNSPLHF. CDR3 DNA sequence: TGTGCCATCAGGACGGACAGAAATAATTCACCCCTCCACTTT.